This T cell receptor beta chain stems from a study of T-cell reconstitution after alpha-beta-depleted transplantation in children. Study-level findings and limits: Certain patients had high TCRbeta diversity at day 60, and it came from recipient T cells and thymic progenitors that survived. Several hundred rapidly expanded clones from non-depleted graft cells reportedly supplied alpha-beta T cells about two months post-transplant. T cells produced anew were the main source of T-cell counts and diversity one year after transplant.

CDR3 length: 14 amino acids. CDR1 is SGHTA, CDR2 FQGTGA, per germline. V was shortened by 4 bases and J by 1 base, with 10 bases between the two germline ends. This clonotype was observed many times. Antigen unknown. The TCRbeta library incorporated unique molecular identifiers. TCRdb re-derived calls from the PCR reads in MiXCR, one entry per CDR3 protein. The data hold about 300,000 distinct CDR3 sequences, with 6.5% to 9% observed a single time. Sequenced material: peripheral blood, taken 360 days after TCRalphabeta/CD19-depleted stem cell transplant. The V gene is TRBV7-3, the J gene TRBJ1-1; a possible D gene is TRBD1 (5 bases). The sequence was collected from a female patient aged 2 to 10 who had a stem cell transplant for Fanconi anemia, so the T cells may come from the graft donor. In DNA, the CDR3 is TGTGCCAGCAGCTCCGGGACGGGGAACACTGAAGCTTTCTTT. This codes for CASSSGTGNTEAFF.